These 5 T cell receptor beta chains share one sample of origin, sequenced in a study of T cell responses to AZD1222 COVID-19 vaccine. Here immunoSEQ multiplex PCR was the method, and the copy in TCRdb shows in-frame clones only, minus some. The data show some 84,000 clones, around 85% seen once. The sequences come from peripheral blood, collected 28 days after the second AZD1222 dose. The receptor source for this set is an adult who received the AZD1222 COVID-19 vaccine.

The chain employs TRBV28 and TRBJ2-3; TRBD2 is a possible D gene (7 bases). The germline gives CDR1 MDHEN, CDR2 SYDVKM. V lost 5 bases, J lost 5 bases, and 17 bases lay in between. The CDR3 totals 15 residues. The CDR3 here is CASSPPRGAIDTQYF. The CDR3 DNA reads TGTGCCAGCAGTCCACCCCGGGGGGCGATAGATACGCAGTATTTT.

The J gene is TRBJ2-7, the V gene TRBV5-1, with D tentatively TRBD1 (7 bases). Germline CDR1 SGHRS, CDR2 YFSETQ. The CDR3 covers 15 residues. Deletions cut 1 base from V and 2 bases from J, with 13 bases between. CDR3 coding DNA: TGCGCCAGCAGCTTGACAGGGGCGGGGACCTACGAGCAGTACTTC. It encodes CASSLTGAGTYEQYF.

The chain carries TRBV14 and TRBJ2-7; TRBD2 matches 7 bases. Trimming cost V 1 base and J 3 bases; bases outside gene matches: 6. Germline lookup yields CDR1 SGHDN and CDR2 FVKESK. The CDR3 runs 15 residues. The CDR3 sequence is CASSQVRSSGYEQYF. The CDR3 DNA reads TGTGCCAGCAGCCAAGTGAGATCTAGCGGCTACGAGCAGTACTTC.

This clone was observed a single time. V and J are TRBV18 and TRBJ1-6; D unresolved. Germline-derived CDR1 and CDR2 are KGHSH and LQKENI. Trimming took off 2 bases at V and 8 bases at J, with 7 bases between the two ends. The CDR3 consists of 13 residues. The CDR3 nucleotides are TGTGCCAGCTCACCATCGACGGATTCACCCCTCCACTTT. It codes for CASSPSTDSPLHF.

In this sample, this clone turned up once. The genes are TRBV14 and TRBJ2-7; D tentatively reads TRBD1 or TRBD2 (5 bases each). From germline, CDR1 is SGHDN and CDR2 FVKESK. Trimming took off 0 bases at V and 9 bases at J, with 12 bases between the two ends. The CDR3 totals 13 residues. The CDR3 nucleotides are TGTGCCAGCAGCCAAGATAGGGGAGTTTTGCAGTACTTC. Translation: CASSQDRGVLQYF.